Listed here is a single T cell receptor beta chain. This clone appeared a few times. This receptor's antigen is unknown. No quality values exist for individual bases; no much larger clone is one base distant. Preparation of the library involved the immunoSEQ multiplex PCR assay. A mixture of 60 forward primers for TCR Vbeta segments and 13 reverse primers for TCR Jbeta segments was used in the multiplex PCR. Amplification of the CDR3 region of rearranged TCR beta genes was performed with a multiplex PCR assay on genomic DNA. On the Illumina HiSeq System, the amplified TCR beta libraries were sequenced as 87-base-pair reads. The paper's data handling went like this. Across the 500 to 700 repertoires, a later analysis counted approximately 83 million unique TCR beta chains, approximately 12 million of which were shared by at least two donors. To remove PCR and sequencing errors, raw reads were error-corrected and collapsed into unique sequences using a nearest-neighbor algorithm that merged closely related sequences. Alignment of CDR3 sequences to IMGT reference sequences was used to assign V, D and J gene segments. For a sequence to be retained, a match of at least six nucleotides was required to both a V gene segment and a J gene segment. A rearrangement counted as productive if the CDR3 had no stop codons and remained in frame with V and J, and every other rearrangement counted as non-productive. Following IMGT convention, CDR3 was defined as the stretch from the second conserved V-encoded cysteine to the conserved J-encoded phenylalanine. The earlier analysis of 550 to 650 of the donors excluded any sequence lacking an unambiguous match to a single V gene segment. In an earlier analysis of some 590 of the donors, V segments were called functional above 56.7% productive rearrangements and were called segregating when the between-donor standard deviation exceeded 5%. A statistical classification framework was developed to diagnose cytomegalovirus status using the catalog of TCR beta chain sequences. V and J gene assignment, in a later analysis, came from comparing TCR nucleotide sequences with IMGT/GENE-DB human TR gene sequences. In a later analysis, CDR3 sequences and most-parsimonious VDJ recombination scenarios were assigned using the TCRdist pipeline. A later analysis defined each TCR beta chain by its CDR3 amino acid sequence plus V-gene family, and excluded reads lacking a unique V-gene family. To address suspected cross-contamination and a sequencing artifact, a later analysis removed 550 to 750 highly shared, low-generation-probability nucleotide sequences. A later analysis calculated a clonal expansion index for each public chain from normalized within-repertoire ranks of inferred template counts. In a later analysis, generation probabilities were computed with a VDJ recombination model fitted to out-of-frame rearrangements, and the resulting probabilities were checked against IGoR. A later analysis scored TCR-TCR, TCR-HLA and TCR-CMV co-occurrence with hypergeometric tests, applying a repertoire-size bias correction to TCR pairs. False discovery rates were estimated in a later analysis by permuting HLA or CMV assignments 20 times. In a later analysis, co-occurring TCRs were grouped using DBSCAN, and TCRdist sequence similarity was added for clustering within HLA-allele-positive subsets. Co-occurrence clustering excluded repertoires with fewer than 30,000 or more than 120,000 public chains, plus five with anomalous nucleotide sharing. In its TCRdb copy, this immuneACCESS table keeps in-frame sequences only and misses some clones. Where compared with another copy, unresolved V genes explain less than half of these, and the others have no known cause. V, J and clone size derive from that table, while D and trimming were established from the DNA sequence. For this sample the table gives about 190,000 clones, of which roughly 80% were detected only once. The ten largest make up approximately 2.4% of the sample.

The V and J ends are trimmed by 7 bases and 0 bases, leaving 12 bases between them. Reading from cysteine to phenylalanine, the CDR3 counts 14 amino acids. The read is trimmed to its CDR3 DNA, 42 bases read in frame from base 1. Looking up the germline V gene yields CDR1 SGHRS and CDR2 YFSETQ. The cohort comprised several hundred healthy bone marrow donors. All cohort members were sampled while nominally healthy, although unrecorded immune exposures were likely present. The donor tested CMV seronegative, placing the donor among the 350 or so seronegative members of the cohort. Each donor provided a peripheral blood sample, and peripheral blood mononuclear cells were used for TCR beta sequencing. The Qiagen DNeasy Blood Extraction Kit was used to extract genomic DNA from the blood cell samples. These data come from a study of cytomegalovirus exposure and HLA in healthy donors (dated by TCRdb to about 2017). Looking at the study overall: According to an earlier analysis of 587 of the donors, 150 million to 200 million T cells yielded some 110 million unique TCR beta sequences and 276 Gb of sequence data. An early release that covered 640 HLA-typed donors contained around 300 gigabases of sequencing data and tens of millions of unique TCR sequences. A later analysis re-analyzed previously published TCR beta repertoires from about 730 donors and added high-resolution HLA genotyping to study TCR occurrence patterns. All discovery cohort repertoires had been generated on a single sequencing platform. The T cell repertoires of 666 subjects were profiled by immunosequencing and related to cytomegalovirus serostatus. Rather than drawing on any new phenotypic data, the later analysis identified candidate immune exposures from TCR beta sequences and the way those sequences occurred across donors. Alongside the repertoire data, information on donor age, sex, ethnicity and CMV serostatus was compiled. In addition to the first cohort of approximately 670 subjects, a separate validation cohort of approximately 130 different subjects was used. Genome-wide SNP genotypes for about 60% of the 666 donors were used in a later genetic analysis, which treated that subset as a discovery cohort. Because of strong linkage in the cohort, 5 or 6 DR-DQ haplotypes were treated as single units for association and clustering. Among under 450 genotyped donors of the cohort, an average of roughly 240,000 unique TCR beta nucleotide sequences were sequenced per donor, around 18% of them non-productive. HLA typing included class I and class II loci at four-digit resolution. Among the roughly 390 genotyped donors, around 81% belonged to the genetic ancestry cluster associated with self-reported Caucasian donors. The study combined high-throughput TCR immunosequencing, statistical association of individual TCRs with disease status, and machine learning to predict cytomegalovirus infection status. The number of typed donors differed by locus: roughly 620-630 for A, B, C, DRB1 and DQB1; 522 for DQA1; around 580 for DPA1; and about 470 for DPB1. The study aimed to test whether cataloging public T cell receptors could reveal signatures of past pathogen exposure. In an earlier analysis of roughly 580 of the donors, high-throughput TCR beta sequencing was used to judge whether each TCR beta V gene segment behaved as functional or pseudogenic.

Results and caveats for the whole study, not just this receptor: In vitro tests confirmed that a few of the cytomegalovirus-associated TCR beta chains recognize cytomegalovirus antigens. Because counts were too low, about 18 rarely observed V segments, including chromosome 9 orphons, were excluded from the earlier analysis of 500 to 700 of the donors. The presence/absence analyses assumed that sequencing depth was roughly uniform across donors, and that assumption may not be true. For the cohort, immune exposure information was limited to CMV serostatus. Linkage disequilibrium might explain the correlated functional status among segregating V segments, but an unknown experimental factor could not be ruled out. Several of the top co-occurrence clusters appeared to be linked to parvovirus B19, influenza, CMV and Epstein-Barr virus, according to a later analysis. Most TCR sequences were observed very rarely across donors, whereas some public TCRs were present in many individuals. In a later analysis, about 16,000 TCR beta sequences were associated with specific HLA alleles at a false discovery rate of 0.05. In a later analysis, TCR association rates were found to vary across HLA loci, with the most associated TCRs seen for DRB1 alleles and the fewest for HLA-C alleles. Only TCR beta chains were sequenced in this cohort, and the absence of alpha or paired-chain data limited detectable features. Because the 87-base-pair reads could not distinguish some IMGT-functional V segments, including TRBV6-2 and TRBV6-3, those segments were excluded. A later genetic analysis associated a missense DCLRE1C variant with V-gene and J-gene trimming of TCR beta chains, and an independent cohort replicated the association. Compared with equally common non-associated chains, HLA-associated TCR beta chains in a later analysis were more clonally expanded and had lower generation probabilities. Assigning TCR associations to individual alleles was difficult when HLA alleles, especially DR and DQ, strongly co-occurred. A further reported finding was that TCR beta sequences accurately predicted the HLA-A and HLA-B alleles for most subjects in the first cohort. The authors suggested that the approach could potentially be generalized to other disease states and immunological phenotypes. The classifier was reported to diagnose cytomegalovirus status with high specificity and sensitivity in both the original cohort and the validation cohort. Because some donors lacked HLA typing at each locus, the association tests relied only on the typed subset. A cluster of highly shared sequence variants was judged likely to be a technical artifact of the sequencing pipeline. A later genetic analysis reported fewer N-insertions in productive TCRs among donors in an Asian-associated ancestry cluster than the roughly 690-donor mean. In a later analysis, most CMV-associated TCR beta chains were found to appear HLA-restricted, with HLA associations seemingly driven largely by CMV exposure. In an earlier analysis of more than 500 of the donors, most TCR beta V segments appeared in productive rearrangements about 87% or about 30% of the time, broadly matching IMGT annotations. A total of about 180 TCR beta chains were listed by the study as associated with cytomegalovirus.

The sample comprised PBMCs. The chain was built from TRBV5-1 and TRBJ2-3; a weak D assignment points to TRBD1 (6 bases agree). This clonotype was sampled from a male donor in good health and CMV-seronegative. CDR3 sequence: CASGGQPSTDTQYF. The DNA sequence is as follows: TGCGCCAGCGGGGGACAACCTAGCACAGATACGCAGTATTTT. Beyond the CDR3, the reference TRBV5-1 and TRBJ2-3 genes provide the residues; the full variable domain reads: KAGVTQTPRYLIKTRGQQVTLSCSPISGHRSVSWYQQTPGQGLQFLFEYFSETQRNKGNFPGRFSGRQFSNSRSEMNVSTLELGDSALYLCASGGQPSTDTQYFGPGTRLTVL.